The 6 T cell receptor beta chains listed next were all sequenced from one sample in a study of blood T cell repertoires in COVID-19. Libraries were prepared by immunoSEQ multiplex PCR; TCRdb keeps only in-frame clonotypes and omits some of them. The sample lists under 75,000 clones; 65% to 85% were seen once. Specimen: peripheral blood. These receptors were collected from a human donor in a cohort sampled during active COVID-19.

The V gene is TRBV6-2 or TRBV6-3, the J gene TRBJ2-3; 9 nucleotides line up with TRBD2. This CDR3 contains 18 residues. V was pared by 1 base and J by 0 bases, with 8 bases of the junction left unmatched. CDR1 and CDR2 from the germline V gene are MNHEY and SVGEGT. CDR3 sequence reads: CASSYFVSSGKSTDTQYF. In DNA form, the CDR3 reads TGTGCCAGCAGTTACTTCGTATCTAGCGGGAAGAGCACAGATACGCAGTATTTT.

The sample holds a few counts of this clone. V and J are TRBV12-3 or TRBV12-4 and TRBJ1-1; maybe TRBD1 (5 bases). CDR3 length: 11 amino acids. V was clipped by 7 bases and J by 8 bases, with 11 bases between them. The CDR3 DNA reads TGTGCCAGCACCCGCCGGGGGGAAGCTTTCTTT. It encodes CASTRRGEAFF.

This chain links TRBV7-9 with TRBJ2-4; 9 bases are a match to TRBD2. The V gene end was trimmed by 2 bases and the J gene end by 1 base; junction bases not matched to a gene: 3. The CDR3 consists of 16 residues. The germline CDR1 and CDR2 sequences are SEHNR and FQNEAQ (reference sequence). As DNA, the CDR3 is TGTGCCAGCAGCTTAACCGGGACTAGCGCCAAAAACATTCAGTACTTC. This translates into CASSLTGTSAKNIQYF.

CDR3 DNA sequence: TGTGCCTGGACGGGACAGGGTTTTTATCGCAATCAGCCCCAGCATTTT. It encodes CAWTGQGFYRNQPQHF. The chain couples TRBV30 to TRBJ1-5, with 9 bases matching TRBD1. Unmatched junction bases numbered 9, after V lost 4 bases and J lost 2 bases. This CDR3 region has 16 residues. Germline CDR1 GTSNPN, CDR2 SVGIG (reference sequence).

The V and J genes are TRBV9 and TRBJ2-5; 7 nucleotides agree with TRBD2. The CDR3 length is 13 residues. Trimming cost V 7 bases and J 6 bases; bases outside gene matches: 9. CDR1 is SGDLS and CDR2 is YYNGEE in the germline V gene. The CDR3 DNA follows: TGTGCCAGCCAGCGGGCGGGAGAAAAGACCCAGTACTTC. Translating it yields CASQRAGEKTQYF.

CDR3 in amino acids: CASSQERGTEAFF. The CDR3 nucleotides are TGCGCCAGCAGCCAAGAGCGGGGCACTGAAGCTTTCTTT. The chain uses TRBV4-1 and TRBJ1-1, with D uncertain. The germline V gene has CDR1 MGHRA and CDR2 YSYEKL. Trimming cost V 0 bases and J 4 bases, with 6 bases left between them. The length of the CDR3 is 13 residues.